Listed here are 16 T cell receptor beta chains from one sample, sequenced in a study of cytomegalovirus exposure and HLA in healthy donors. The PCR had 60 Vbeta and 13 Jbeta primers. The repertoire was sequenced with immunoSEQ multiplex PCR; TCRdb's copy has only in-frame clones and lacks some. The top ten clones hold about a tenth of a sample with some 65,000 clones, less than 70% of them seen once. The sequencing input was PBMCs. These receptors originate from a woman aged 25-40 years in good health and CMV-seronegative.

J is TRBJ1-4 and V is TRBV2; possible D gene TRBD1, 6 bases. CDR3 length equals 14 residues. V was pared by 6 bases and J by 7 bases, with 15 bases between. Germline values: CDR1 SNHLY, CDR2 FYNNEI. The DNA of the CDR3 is TGTGCCAGCAGATCAGGGGCTAGGGTTGAAAAACTGTTTTTT. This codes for CASRSGARVEKLFF.

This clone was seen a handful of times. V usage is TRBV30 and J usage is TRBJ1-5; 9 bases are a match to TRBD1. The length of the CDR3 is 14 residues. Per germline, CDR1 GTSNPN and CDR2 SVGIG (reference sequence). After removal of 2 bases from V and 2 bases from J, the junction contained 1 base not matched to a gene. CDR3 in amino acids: CAWSRDRGNQPQHF. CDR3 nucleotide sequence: TGTGCCTGGAGTAGGGACAGGGGCAATCAGCCCCAGCATTTT.

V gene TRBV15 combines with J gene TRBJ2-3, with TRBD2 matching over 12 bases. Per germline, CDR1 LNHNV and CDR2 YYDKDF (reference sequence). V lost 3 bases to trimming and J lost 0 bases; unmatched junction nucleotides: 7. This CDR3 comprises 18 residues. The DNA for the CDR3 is TGTGCCACCAGCAGGACTAGCGGGGGCAAGTCTAGCACAGATACGCAGTATTTT. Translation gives CATSRTSGGKSSTDTQYF.

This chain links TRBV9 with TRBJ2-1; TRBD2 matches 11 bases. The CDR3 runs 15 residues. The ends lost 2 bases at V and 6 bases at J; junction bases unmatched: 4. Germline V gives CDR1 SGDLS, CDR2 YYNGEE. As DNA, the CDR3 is TGTGCCAGCAGCGTCGCTAGCGGGGGGACCAATGAGCAGTTCTTC. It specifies CASSVASGGTNEQFF.

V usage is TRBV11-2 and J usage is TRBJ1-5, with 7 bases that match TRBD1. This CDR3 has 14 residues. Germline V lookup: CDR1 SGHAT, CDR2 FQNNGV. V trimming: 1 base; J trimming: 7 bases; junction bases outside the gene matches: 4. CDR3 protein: CASSLGQGRQPQHF. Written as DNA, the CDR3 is TGTGCCAGCAGCTTAGGACAGGGCAGACAGCCCCAGCATTTT.

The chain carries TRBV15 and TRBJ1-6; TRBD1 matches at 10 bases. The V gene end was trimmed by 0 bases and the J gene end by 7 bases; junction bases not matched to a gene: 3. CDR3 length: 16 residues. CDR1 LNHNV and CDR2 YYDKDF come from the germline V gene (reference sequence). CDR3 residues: CATSRDRTGGNSPLHF. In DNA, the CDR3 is TGTGCCACCAGCAGAGATCGGACAGGGGGGAATTCACCCCTCCACTTT. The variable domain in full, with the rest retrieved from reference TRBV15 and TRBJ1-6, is DAMVIQNPRYQVTQFGKPVTLSCSQTLNHNVMYWYQQKSSQAPKLLFHYYDKDFNNEADTPDNFQSRRPNTSFCFLDIRSPGLGDTAMYLCATSRDRTGGNSPLHFGNGTRLTVT.

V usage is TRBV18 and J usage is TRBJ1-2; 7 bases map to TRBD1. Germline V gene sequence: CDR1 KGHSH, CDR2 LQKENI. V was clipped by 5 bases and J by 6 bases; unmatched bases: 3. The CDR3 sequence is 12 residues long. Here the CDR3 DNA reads TGTGCCAGCTCAGGAGGACAGGATGGCTACACCTTC. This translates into CASSGGQDGYTF.

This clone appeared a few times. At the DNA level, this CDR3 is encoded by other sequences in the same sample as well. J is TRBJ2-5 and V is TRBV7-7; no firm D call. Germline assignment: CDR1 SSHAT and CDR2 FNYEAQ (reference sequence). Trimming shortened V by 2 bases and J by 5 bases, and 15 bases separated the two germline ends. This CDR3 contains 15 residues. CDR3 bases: TGTGCCAGCAGCTTACAGCGAGTCCGAGGTGAGACCCAGTACTTC. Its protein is CASSLQRVRGETQYF.

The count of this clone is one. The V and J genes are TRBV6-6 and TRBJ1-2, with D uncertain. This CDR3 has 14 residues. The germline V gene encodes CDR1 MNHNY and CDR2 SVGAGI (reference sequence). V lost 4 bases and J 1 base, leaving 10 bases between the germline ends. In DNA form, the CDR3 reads TGTGCCAGCAGTTCCCCGGAGGGTAACTATGGCTACACCTTC. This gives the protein CASSSPEGNYGYTF.

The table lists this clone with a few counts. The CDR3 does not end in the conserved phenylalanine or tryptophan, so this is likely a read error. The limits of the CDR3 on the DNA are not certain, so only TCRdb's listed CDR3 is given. CDR3 amino acids: CASSLGRGSERV. The J gene is TRBJ2-6, the V gene TRBV5-6; TRBD2, as called in the table, went unchecked against the DNA. Inclusive of both ends, the CDR3 amounts to 12 amino acids. The V gene's germline CDR1 is SGHDT and CDR2 YYEEEE.

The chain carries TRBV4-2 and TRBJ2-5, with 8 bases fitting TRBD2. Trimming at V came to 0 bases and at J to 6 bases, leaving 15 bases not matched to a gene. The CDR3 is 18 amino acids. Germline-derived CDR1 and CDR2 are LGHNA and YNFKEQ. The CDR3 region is CASSQEGPSSGGLKTQYF. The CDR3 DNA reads TGTGCCAGCAGCCAAGAGGGCCCGAGCAGCGGGGGATTGAAGACCCAGTACTTC.

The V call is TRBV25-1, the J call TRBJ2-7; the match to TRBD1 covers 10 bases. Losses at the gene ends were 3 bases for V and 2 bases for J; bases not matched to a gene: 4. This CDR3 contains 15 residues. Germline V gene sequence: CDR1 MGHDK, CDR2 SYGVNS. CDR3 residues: CASSDSGTGAYEQYF. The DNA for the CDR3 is TGTGCCAGCAGTGATTCCGGGACAGGGGCCTACGAGCAGTACTTC.

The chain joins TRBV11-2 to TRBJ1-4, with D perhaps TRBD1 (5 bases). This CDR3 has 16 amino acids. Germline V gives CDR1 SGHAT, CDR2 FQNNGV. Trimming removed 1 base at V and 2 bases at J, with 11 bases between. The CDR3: CASSLVWSGTNEKLFF. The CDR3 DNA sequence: TGTGCCAGCAGCTTAGTATGGTCAGGGACTAATGAAAAACTGTTTTTT.

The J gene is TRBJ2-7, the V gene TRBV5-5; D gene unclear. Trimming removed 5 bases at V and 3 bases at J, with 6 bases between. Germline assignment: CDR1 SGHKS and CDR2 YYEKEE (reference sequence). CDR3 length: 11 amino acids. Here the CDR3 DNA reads TGTGCCAGCAGTTCACACTACGAGCAGTACTTC. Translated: CASSSHYEQYF. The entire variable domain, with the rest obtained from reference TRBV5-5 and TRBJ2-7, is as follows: DAGVTQSPTHLIKTRGQQVTLRCSPISGHKSVSWYQQVLGQGPQFIFQYYEKEERGRGNFPDRFSARQFPNYSSELNVNALLLGDSALYLCASSSHYEQYFGPGTRLTVT.

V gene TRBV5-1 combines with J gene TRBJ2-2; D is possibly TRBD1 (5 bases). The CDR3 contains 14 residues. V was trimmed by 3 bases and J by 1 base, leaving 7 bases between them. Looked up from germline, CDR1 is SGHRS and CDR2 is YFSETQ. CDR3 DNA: TGCGCCAGCAGCTCCGGACAGAACACCGGGGAGCTGTTTTTT. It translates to CASSSGQNTGELFF.

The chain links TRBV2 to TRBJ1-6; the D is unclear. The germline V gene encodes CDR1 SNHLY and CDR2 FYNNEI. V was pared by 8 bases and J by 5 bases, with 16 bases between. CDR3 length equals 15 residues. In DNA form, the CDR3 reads TGTGCCAGCCGGGGATCTTCGGTAAATAATTCACCCCTCCACTTT. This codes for CASRGSSVNNSPLHF.